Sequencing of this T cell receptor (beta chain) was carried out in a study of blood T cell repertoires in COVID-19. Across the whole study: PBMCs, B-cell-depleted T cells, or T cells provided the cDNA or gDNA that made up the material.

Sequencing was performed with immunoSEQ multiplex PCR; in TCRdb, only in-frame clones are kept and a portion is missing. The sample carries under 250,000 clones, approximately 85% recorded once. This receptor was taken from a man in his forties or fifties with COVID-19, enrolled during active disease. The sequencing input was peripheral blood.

CDR3 amino acids: CASSPTSLAGGPQYF. The CDR3 DNA follows: TGTGCCAGCAGCCCAACATCGCTAGCGGGGGGGCCTCAGTACTTC. The V gene is TRBV7-2, the J gene TRBJ2-4, with 12 nucleotides matching TRBD2. The ends lost 5 bases at V and 12 bases at J; junction bases unmatched: 11. The germline V gene encodes CDR1 SGHTA and CDR2 FQGNSA. This CDR3 comprises 15 residues.